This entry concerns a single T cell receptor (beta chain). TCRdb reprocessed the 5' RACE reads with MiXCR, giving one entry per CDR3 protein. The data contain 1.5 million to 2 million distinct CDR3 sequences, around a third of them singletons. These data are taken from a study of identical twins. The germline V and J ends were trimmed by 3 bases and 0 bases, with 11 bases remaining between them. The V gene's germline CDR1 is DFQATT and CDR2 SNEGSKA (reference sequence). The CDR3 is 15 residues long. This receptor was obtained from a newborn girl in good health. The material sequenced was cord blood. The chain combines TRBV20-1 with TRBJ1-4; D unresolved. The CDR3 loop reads CSARGTSATNEKLFF. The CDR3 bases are TGCAGTGCTAGGGGCACTTCTGCAACTAATGAAAAACTGTTTTTT.